A selection of T cell receptor beta chains follows, all from one sample in a study of T cells in Graves' hyperthyroidism and ophthalmopathy. TCRdb processed the multiplex PCR reads anew with MiXCR; each CDR3 protein has one entry. The sample holds 600,000 to 900,000 distinct CDR3 sequences, about 17% seen once. Sequenced material: blood. The receptors stem from a man younger than 30 with Graves' hyperthyroidism. CDR3s include the opening cysteine and the closing phenylalanine or tryptophan. Each record gives: V gene, clone size, CDR3 length, D gene, J gene, CDR3 DNA, CDR3 protein. The D gene is left open where the match is weak. Not every row has a clone size; where given, it reads once, few, many or a size class.

>TRBV10-3|many|15|-|TRBJ1-1
TGTGCCATCAGTTTGACGGAGGGGGGGAACACTGAAGCTTTCTTT
CAISLTEGGNTEAFF
>TRBV27|few|15|-|TRBJ1-4
TGTGCCAGCAGACCCTTGGACGGCCATAATGAAAAACTGTTTTTT
CASRPLDGHNEKLFF
>TRBV7-2|many|18|TRBD2|TRBJ2-3
TGTGCCAGCAGCTTAGTGCCTAGCGGGAGACTCGGTCAAGATACGCAGTATTTT
CASSLVPSGRLGQDTQYF
>TRBV6-2/TRBV6-3|many|15|-|TRBJ1-1
TGTGCCAGCAGTTACGGTTTTATAGGCCCCACTGAAGCTTTCTTT
CASSYGFIGPTEAFF
>TRBV18|few|14|-|TRBJ2-7
TGTGCCAGCTCACCACGGGCCAAGACCTACGAGCAGTACTTC
CASSPRAKTYEQYF
>TRBV12-3/TRBV12-4|-|13|-|TRBJ2-3
TGTGCCAGCAGTCCTCGACTAGTGGATACGCAGTATTTT
CASSPRLVDTQYF
>TRBV9|-|15|-|TRBJ2-1
TGTGCCAGCAGCGTAATCACTAGCTCCTACAATGAGCAGTTCTTC
CASSVITSSYNEQFF
>TRBV20-1|-|15|-|TRBJ2-7
TGCAGTGCTCCCGAACTGCGGGATAACGCGGGGGAGCAGTACTTC
CSAPELRDNAGEQYF
>TRBV30|many|14|TRBD2|TRBJ2-1
TGTGCCTGGAGACCAGCGGGGGTCTACAATGAGCAGTTCTTC
CAWRPAGVYNEQFF
>TRBV20-1|many|15|TRBD1|TRBJ2-7
TGCAGTGCCCTTACACCTGACAGGGCCTCCTACGAGCAGTACTTC
CSALTPDRASYEQYF
>TRBV29-1|-|15|-|TRBJ2-3
TGCAGCGTTGAATTGGTGGCGGGGCTCACAGATACGCAGTATTTT
CSVELVAGLTDTQYF
>TRBV6-1|-|13|-|TRBJ2-1
TGTGCCAGCAGTGAAACTATCTACAATGAGCAGTTCTTC
CASSETIYNEQFF
>TRBV12-3/TRBV12-4|few|16|TRBD2|TRBJ2-2
TGTGCCAGCAGTTCCCCGCGGGAGGGCCTTCCCGGGGAGCTGTTTTTT
CASSSPREGLPGELFF
>TRBV28|many|14|-|TRBJ2-7
TGTGCCAGCAGTTTACCTCGGGGGTCCTACGAGCAGTACTTC
CASSLPRGSYEQYF
>TRBV6-1|many|13|-|TRBJ2-7
TGTGCCAGCAGGGGGATGACCCTCTACGAGCAGTACTTC
CASRGMTLYEQYF
>TRBV11-3|many|17|TRBD1|TRBJ2-3
TGTGCCAGCAGCCTAGGGGCAGGGGGCTACAGCACAGATACGCAGTATTTT
CASSLGAGGYSTDTQYF
>TRBV13|-|17|TRBD1|TRBJ2-5
TGTGCCAGCCGATCGGCCGCGGGACAGGGGCTCCAAGAGACCCAGTACTTC
CASRSAAGQGLQETQYF
>TRBV15|many|17|-|TRBJ2-7
TGTGCCACCAGCAGAGATGGCAGGCAGGGTACTGACTACGAGCAGTACTTC
CATSRDGRQGTDYEQYF
>TRBV7-3|few|12|-|TRBJ2-2
TGTGCCAGCAGATTCGCGGCCGGGGAGCTGTTTTTT
CASRFAAGELFF
>TRBV7-8|-|11|-|TRBJ2-7
TGTACCAGCAGCCCATACTACGAGCAGTACTTC
CTSSPYYEQYF
>TRBV28|-|14|TRBD1|TRBJ1-5
TGTGCCAGCAGTCCTGGGACAGGGCAACAGCCCCAGCATTTT
CASSPGTGQQPQHF
>TRBV5-8|many|16|-|TRBJ1-5
TGTGCCAGCAGCTTGGAGGTTGGGCAGCAAAATCAGCCCCAGCATTTT
CASSLEVGQQNQPQHF
>TRBV12-3/TRBV12-4|many|14|-|TRBJ1-2
TGTGCCAGCAGCCCCGGCGGGCACTACTATGGCTACACCTTC
CASSPGGHYYGYTF
>TRBV6-2/TRBV6-3|few|16|-|TRBJ2-1
TGTGCCAGCAGTTACTCGACCCAGCGGTCCTACAATGAGCAGTTCTTC
CASSYSTQRSYNEQFF
>TRBV24-1|many|13|-|TRBJ1-4
TGTGCCACCAGCTCGGACGTCAACGAAAAACTGTTTTTT
CATSSDVNEKLFF
>TRBV10-3|many|20|TRBD2|TRBJ2-3
TGTGCCATCAGTGAGTCGAGGACTAGCGGGAGTCCTACCCTCACAGATACGCAGTATTTT
CAISESRTSGSPTLTDTQYF
>TRBV28|many|14|-|TRBJ2-1
TGTGCCAGCAGCCTTGGGGGCGGGGCCAATGAGCAGTTCTTC
CASSLGGGANEQFF
>TRBV28|few|14|-|TRBJ1-2
TGTGCCAGCAGTTTATTGGCAGTTAACTATGGCTACACCTTC
CASSLLAVNYGYTF
>TRBV20-1|few|15|-|TRBJ2-2
TGCAGTGCTAGAGGAGTAGGAGGGCTCTCGAGGGAGCTGTTTTTT
CSARGVGGLSRELFF
>TRBV12-3/TRBV12-4|-|16|TRBD1|TRBJ2-4
TGTGCCAGCAGTTCGGGACAGGGGGCAGGCAAAAACATTCAGTACTTC
CASSSGQGAGKNIQYF
>TRBV3-1|few|14|-|TRBJ2-3
TGTGCCAGCAGCCACCGGGTAGCTACAGATACGCAGTATTTT
CASSHRVATDTQYF
>TRBV20-1|many|13|TRBD2|TRBJ2-5
TGCAGCGACCTAGCGGGGCTGCCAGAGACCCAGTACTTC
CSDLAGLPETQYF
>TRBV10-3|many|11|-|TRBJ2-7
TGTGCCATCAGTGAGGGGTACGAGCAGTACTTC
CAISEGYEQYF
>TRBV28|-|13|TRBD1|TRBJ2-7
TGTGCCAGCAGAAGACAGGGGGGGGAAGAGCAGTACTTC
CASRRQGGEEQYF
>TRBV12-3/TRBV12-4|many|13|-|TRBJ1-1
TGTGCCAGCAGTCCATACACAAACACTGAAGCTTTCTTT
CASSPYTNTEAFF
>TRBV27|few|16|-|TRBJ2-6
TGTGCCAGAGTAGGAAGGAGGGCGGGAGGGGCCAACGTCCTGACTTTC
CARVGRRAGGANVLTF
>TRBV20-1|few|16|-|TRBJ1-1
TGCAGTGCTCCACCCCAGGACGGACCTATGAACACTGAAGCTTTCTTT
CSAPPQDGPMNTEAFF
>TRBV12-3/TRBV12-4|many|14|-|TRBJ2-3
TGTGCCAGCAGTTTAAACCCCGGCGCAGATACGCAGTATTTT
CASSLNPGADTQYF
>TRBV7-6|few|15|-|TRBJ2-5
TGTGCCAGCAGCTTAGGGTCCCTGTACCAAGAGACCCAGTACTTC
CASSLGSLYQETQYF
>TRBV27|many|16|TRBD2|TRBJ2-1
TGTGCCAGCAAGGGTAGCGGGATGCTAAAATCAGATGAGCAGTTCTTC
CASKGSGMLKSDEQFF
>TRBV12-3/TRBV12-4|-|19|TRBD1|TRBJ2-1
TGTGCCAGCAGCCTCACTTTGGGGCCCGGGACAGGGACACACCCGGGGGAGTTCTTC
CASSLTLGPGTGTHPGEFF
>TRBV7-2|-|15|-|TRBJ1-1
TGTGCCAGCAGCCCCGGAGGAGGGGCGGCCACTGAAGCTTTCTTT
CASSPGGGAATEAFF
>TRBV19|few|14|-|TRBJ1-5
TGTGCAGGTTCTAGGGGCAGAGCGTTAAGCCCCCAGCATTTT
CAGSRGRALSPQHF
>TRBV6-1|many|14|-|TRBJ2-5
TGTGCCAGCAGAAACTGGGGAGTCGAAGAGACCCAGTACTTC
CASRNWGVEETQYF
>TRBV6-2/TRBV6-3|few|16|TRBD2|TRBJ2-2
TGTGCCAGCAGCCACACTAGCGGGAGGGCCACCGGGGAGCTGTTTTTT
CASSHTSGRATGELFF
>TRBV2|many|14|TRBD2|TRBJ2-1
TGTGCCAGCAGCCCGGGACTAGCTTCCAGTGAGCAGTTCTTC
CASSPGLASSEQFF